The 30 T cell receptor beta chains below were found in one sample sequenced in a study of cytomegalovirus exposure and HLA in healthy donors (dated by TCRdb to 2017 to 2019). The method was the immunoSEQ multiplex PCR assay. TCRdb holds this immuneACCESS table with in-frame rearrangements only. Some clones are missing; in checked studies, unresolved V genes explain under half, and the rest has no known cause. Across this sample there are 150,000 to 200,000 clones, with 75% to 90% seen only once. In total, the top ten clones hold approximately 15% of the sample. The sample taken for sequencing was PBMCs. These receptors all stem from a young man in good health and CMV-seropositive.

This CDR3 is CASRRTGLNGRAYEQYF. In nucleotides, the CDR3 is TGTGCCAGCAGACGGACGGGTCTAAACGGGAGAGCCTACGAGCAGTACTTC. This chain connects TRBV28 to TRBJ2-7; a weak D match, TRBD2 (6 bases). Germline V gene sequence: CDR1 MDHEN, CDR2 SYDVKM. Trimming stripped 6 bases from V and 2 bases from J, with 23 bases between. This CDR3 contains 17 residues. The whole variable domain, filled in from reference TRBV28 and TRBJ2-7, reads DVKVTQSSRYLVKRTGEKVFLECVQDMDHENMFWYRQDPGLGLRLIYFSYDVKMKEKGDIPEGYSVSREKKERFSLILESASTNQTSMYLCASRRTGLNGRAYEQYFGPGTRLTVT.

This clone was seen a single time. This chain uses TRBV7-9 with TRBJ1-5, with a possible D match to TRBD1 (5 bases). Per germline, CDR1 SEHNR and CDR2 FQNEAQ (reference sequence). The CDR3 is 14 amino acids. The germline V and J ends were trimmed by 5 bases and 3 bases, with 11 bases remaining between them. The CDR3 DNA reads as TGTGCCAGCAGCCCAGGGTGGGCCAATCAGCCCCAGCATTTT. This codes for CASSPGWANQPQHF.

This rearrangement joins TRBV6-1 to TRBJ1-2, with D maybe TRBD1 (6 bases). The CDR3 has 14 residues. V was clipped by 6 bases and J by 4 bases, with 15 bases between them. Looked up from germline, CDR1 is MNHNS and CDR2 is SASEGT. DNA of the CDR3: TGTGCCAGCAGCCCCAGGGGACGATCCTATGGCTACACCTTC. Translation gives CASSPRGRSYGYTF.

The chain joins TRBV28 to TRBJ2-7; the D gene is possibly TRBD2 (7 bases). Germline CDR1 reads MDHEN; CDR2 reads SYDVKM. CDR3 size: 14 residues. Trimming took 7 bases from V and 2 from J, leaving 15 bases between them. The DNA for the CDR3 is TGTGCCAGCACCGGGGGGCGTTTCACCTACGAGCAGTACTTC. Residues: CASTGGRFTYEQYF.

The gene calls are TRBV19 and TRBJ1-5; 8 nucleotides agree with TRBD1. Germline lookup yields CDR1 LNHDA and CDR2 SQIVND (reference sequence). This CDR3 has 14 residues. After removal of 7 bases from V and 10 bases from J, the junction contained 12 bases not matched to a gene. The CDR3 loop reads CASKEGDRSKPQHF. The CDR3 DNA follows: TGTGCCAGTAAAGAGGGGGACAGGAGCAAACCCCAGCATTTT.

This rearrangement joins TRBV7-6 to TRBJ2-2, with D uncertain. The CDR3 has 12 residues. CDR1 SGHVS and CDR2 FNYEAQ come from the germline V gene. V lost 5 bases, J lost 7 bases, and 8 bases lay in between. DNA for the CDR3: TGTGCCAGCAGCCGCCAGGACGGGGAGCTGTTTTTT. It encodes CASSRQDGELFF.

This clone was found a few times. This rearrangement joins TRBV6-4 to TRBJ1-1; a weak D match, TRBD1 (5 bases). Germline V lookup: CDR1 MRHNA, CDR2 SNTAGT. Trimming shortened V by 3 bases and J by 2 bases, and 10 bases separated the two germline ends. The CDR3 consists of 14 residues. The CDR3 loop is CASSETGDNTEAFF. In DNA form, the CDR3 reads TGTGCCAGCAGTGAAACAGGAGATAACACTGAAGCTTTCTTT.

The gene calls are TRBV6-6 and TRBJ2-7; possible D gene TRBD2, 6 bases. V was cut by 2 bases and J by 1 base, with 12 bases left in between. Germline CDR1 MNHNY, CDR2 SVGAGI (reference sequence). The CDR3 contains 15 residues. The CDR3, as DNA: TGTGCCAGCAGTTACGCGGGGACGGCTTCCTACGAGCAGTACTTC. Translating it yields CASSYAGTASYEQYF.

This chain joins TRBV5-1 and TRBJ2-4, with D possibly matching TRBD1 (5 bases). V was pared by 1 base and J by 1 base, with 12 bases between. CDR3 length: 16 residues. Per germline, CDR1 SGHRS and CDR2 YFSETQ. The CDR3: CASSLLQGTAKNIQYF. In nucleotides, the CDR3 is TGCGCCAGCAGCTTGCTTCAGGGCACGGCCAAAAACATTCAGTACTTC.

The chain couples TRBV27 to TRBJ1-1, with D unresolved. Per the germline V gene, CDR1 is MNHEY and CDR2 is SMNVEV (reference sequence). Trimming took 8 bases from V and 10 from J, leaving 14 bases between them. CDR3 length equals 11 residues. CDR3 bases: TGTGCCAGCCTATCCGAGGATAGAGCTTTCTTT. As protein: CASLSEDRAFF.

This chain connects TRBV30 to TRBJ1-2; the D is unclear. V was pared by 0 bases and J by 7 bases, with 6 bases between. This CDR3 region has 11 residues. Per the germline V gene, CDR1 is GTSNPN and CDR2 is SVGIG (reference sequence). The DNA of the CDR3 is TGTGCCTGGAGTGTAGCGGTTGGCTACACCTTC. Its protein product is CAWSVAVGYTF.

Of note for this clone: One end of the junction varies from germline; a read error may be responsible. The chain carries TRBV7-7 and TRBJ2-2; TRBD2 aligns across 7 bases. This CDR3 is 15 amino acids long. Germline loops: CDR1 SSHAT, CDR2 FNYEAQ (reference sequence). Here the CDR3 DNA reads TGTGCTAGCAGGATTGATCCGGGAGGCCCCGGGGAGCTGTTTTTT. Translation: CASRIDPGGPGELFF.

J is TRBJ2-5 and V is TRBV5-6, with unresolved D. The ends were cut back, 3 bases at V and 4 bases at J, with 16 bases in the middle. The CDR3 has 15 residues. In germline, CDR1 is SGHDT, CDR2 YYEEEE. CDR3 nucleotides: TGTGCCAGCAGCTGGCTGGAGCAGACTGGAGAGACCCAGTACTTC. This sequence encodes CASSWLEQTGETQYF. Filled out from reference TRBV5-6 and TRBJ2-5, the complete variable domain reads DAGVTQSPTHLIKTRGQQVTLRCSPKSGHDTVSWYQQALGQGPQFIFQYYEEEERQRGNFPDRFSGHQFPNYSSELNVNALLLGDSALYLCASSWLEQTGETQYFGPGTRLLVL.

The chain links TRBV19 to TRBJ1-5, with D perhaps matching TRBD1 (6 bases). Germline V gives CDR1 LNHDA, CDR2 SQIVND (reference sequence). The V gene lost 8 bases and the J gene lost 0 bases, with 17 bases spanning the gap. CDR3 size: 16 residues. DNA for the CDR3: TGTGCCAGTCGGCCGGACAGACCTAATAGCAATCAGCCCCAGCATTTT. It specifies CASRPDRPNSNQPQHF.

Concerning this clone itself: A read error may account for a junction end that differs from germline. The chain combines TRBV27 with TRBJ1-1; D possibly corresponds to TRBD1 (5 bases). The CDR3 contains 14 residues. Germline V gene data show CDR1 as MNHEY and CDR2 as SMNVEV (reference sequence). In DNA form, the CDR3 reads TGTGCCAGCAGAGCAGGGATGAGGAACACTGGAGCTTTCTTT. This translates into CASRAGMRNTGAFF.

This clone is a singleton in its sample. The chain carries TRBV10-3 and TRBJ2-2, with D possibly being TRBD2 (5 bases). Looked up from germline, CDR1 is ENHRY and CDR2 is SYGVKD. There are 15 residues in the CDR3. Between the trimmed V and J ends, which lost 3 bases and 4 bases, there was a span of 12 bases. The CDR3 protein is CAISDPSPSTGELFF. The CDR3, as DNA: TGTGCCATCAGTGACCCTAGCCCATCCACCGGGGAGCTGTTTTTT.

The J gene is TRBJ1-6, the V gene TRBV4-1; the D is unclear. Deletions cut 10 bases from V and 7 bases from J, with 14 bases between. Germline loops: CDR1 MGHRA, CDR2 YSYEKL. The CDR3 is made up of 13 amino acids. CDR3 DNA: TGCGCCACCTCTGAAGAGAGGAATTCACCCCTCCACTTT. It specifies CATSEERNSPLHF.

The V call is TRBV5-4, the J call TRBJ1-2; TRBD1 matches 7 bases. Losses at the gene ends were 1 base for V and 4 bases for J; bases not matched to a gene: 1. This CDR3 region has 13 residues. From germline, CDR1 is SGHNT and CDR2 YYREEE (reference sequence). The CDR3 nucleotides read TGTGCCAGCAGCTTGAACAGGGGCTATGGCTACACCTTC. It is translated as CASSLNRGYGYTF.

This clone was recorded once. This sequence joins TRBV11-2 and TRBJ1-4; D perhaps matches TRBD1 (6 bases). Trimming left V 2 bases short and J 8 bases short, with 12 bases between. Germline V lookup: CDR1 SGHAT, CDR2 FQNNGV. This CDR3 contains 14 residues. Written as DNA, the CDR3 is TGTGCCAGCAGCTTATCAGGGGTCGGCGAAAAACTGTTTTTT. This gives the protein CASSLSGVGEKLFF. The whole variable domain, filled in from reference TRBV11-2 and TRBJ1-4, reads EAGVAQSPRYKIIEKRQSVAFWCNPISGHATLYWYQQILGQGPKLLIQFQNNGVVDDSQLPKDRFSAERLKGVDSTLKIQPAKLEDSAVYLCASSLSGVGEKLFFGSGTQLSVL.

The V call is TRBV19, the J call TRBJ1-2; 7 nucleotides agree with TRBD1. The CDR3 totals 14 residues. Germline lookup yields CDR1 LNHDA and CDR2 SQIVND (reference sequence). V was clipped by 5 bases and J by 7 bases; unmatched bases: 10. The CDR3 region is CASSPGTDFGGYTF. The CDR3 bases are TGTGCCAGTAGTCCCGGGACAGATTTCGGTGGCTACACCTTC. The whole variable domain, remainder taken from reference TRBV19 and TRBJ1-2, is DGGITQSPKYLFRKEGQNVTLSCEQNLNHDAMYWYRQDPGQGLRLIYYSQIVNDFQKGDIAEGYSVSREKKESFPLTVTSAQKNPTAFYLCASSPGTDFGGYTFGSGTRLTVV.

The chain couples TRBV30 to TRBJ1-6; 9 nucleotides agree with TRBD1. This CDR3 region has 14 residues. Germline V lookup: CDR1 GTSNPN, CDR2 SVGIG (reference sequence). V lost 4 bases to trimming and J lost 10 bases; unmatched junction nucleotides: 8. CDR3 bases: TGTGCCTGGACCTACGGACAGGGGTGGTCACCCCTCCACTTT. This codes for CAWTYGQGWSPLHF.

J is TRBJ2-7 and V is TRBV7-9; D perhaps matches TRBD1 (5 bases). The CDR3 loop spans 14 amino acids. Looked up from germline, CDR1 is SEHNR and CDR2 is FQNEAQ (reference sequence). Trimming left V 5 bases short and J 5 bases short, with 16 bases between. The CDR3 reads CASSEAGSFDEQYF. The DNA for the CDR3 is TGTGCCAGCAGCGAGGCAGGGTCATTCGACGAGCAGTACTTC.

This clone has more than one count but fewer than ten. V and J are TRBV29-1 and TRBJ1-2; D is possibly TRBD1 (6 bases). Deletions cut 7 bases from V and 0 bases from J, with 9 bases between. Germline CDR1 reads SQVTM; CDR2 reads ANQGSEA. This CDR3 has 12 residues. CDR3 coding DNA: TGCAGCGCGCAGGGGACTAACTATGGCTACACCTTC. It specifies CSAQGTNYGYTF.

This clone appeared a few times. J is TRBJ2-7 and V is TRBV6-5; D not resolved. CDR1 and CDR2 from the germline V gene are MNHEY and SVGAGI. This CDR3 has 14 amino acids. Trimming pared 0 bases from V and 2 bases from J, leaving 8 bases between. CDR3 sequence: CASSYSRSAYEQYF. As DNA, the CDR3 is TGTGCCAGCAGTTACTCGAGGTCAGCCTACGAGCAGTACTTC.

CDR3 nucleotide sequence: TGCGCCAGCAGCCAAGATCTGACTAGCGTCTACTACGAGCAGTACTTC. This translates into CASSQDLTSVYYEQYF. The chain is built from TRBV4-1 and TRBJ2-7; TRBD2 agrees at 8 bases. Germline CDR1 reads MGHRA; CDR2 reads YSYEKL. The ends lost 0 bases at V and 3 bases at J; junction bases unmatched: 7. The CDR3 extends over 16 amino acids.

This clone was detected a few times. The V gene is TRBV10-3, the J gene TRBJ1-1; 7 bases align to TRBD1. The CDR3 is 14 amino acids. Germline lookup yields CDR1 ENHRY and CDR2 SYGVKD. After removal of 2 bases from V and 4 bases from J, the junction contained 4 bases not matched to a gene. CDR3 sequence: CAISEAGGTTEAFF. CDR3 bases: TGTGCCATCAGTGAGGCAGGGGGGACCACTGAAGCTTTCTTT.

The chain joins TRBV6-1 to TRBJ2-7; 7 nucleotides align to TRBD1. This CDR3 is built from 13 residues. Looked up from germline, CDR1 is MNHNS and CDR2 is SASEGT. With V trimmed by 5 bases and J by 0 bases, 1 base remained unmatched. Written as DNA, the CDR3 is TGTGCCAGCAGTTGGGACAGCTCCTACGAGCAGTACTTC. Protein product: CASSWDSSYEQYF.

CDR3 DNA: TGTGCCAGCAGCCGGGGGGGATTAAATGAAGCTTTCTTT. This sequence encodes CASSRGGLNEAFF. The V and J genes are TRBV27 and TRBJ1-1; possible D gene TRBD1, 5 bases. V was pared by 6 bases and J by 7 bases, with 15 bases between. Germline CDR1 is MNHEY and CDR2 is SMNVEV (reference sequence). CDR3 size: 13 residues.

This chain connects TRBV28 to TRBJ2-5; tentative D call: TRBD2 (5 bases). Germline V gives CDR1 MDHEN, CDR2 SYDVKM. The germline V and J ends were trimmed by 10 bases and 0 bases, with 12 bases remaining between them. CDR3 length: 13 residues. The CDR3 coding sequence is TGTGCCACCCTCGGGGTGAACCAAGAGACCCAGTACTTC. As protein: CATLGVNQETQYF.

This chain links TRBV5-1 with TRBJ2-2, with 13 positions matching TRBD2. This CDR3 has 16 residues. V lost 2 bases, J lost 7 bases, and 5 bases stayed unmatched. Germline V gene sequence: CDR1 SGHRS, CDR2 YFSETQ. CDR3 residues: CASSFGLAGVGGELFF. For the CDR3, the DNA is TGCGCCAGCAGCTTCGGACTAGCGGGAGTCGGCGGGGAGCTGTTTTTT.